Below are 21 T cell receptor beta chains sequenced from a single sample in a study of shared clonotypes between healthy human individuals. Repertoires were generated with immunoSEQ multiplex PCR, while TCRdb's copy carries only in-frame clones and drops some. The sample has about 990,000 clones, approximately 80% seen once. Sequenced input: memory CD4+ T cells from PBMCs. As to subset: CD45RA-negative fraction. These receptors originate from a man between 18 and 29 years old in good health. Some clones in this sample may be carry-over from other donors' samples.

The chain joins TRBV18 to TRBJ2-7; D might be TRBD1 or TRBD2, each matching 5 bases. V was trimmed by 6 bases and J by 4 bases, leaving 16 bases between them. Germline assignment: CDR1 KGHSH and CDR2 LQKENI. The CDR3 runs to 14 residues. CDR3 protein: CASSQTGTKYEQYF. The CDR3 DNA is TGTGCCAGCTCGCAAACCGGGACCAAGTACGAGCAGTACTTC.

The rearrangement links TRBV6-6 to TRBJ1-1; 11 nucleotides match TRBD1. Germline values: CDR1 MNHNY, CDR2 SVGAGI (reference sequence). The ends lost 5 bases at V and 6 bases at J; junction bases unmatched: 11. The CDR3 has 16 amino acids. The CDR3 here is CASSTTWTGGVPEAFF. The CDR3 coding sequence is TGTGCCAGCAGTACTACCTGGACAGGGGGCGTACCTGAAGCTTTCTTT.

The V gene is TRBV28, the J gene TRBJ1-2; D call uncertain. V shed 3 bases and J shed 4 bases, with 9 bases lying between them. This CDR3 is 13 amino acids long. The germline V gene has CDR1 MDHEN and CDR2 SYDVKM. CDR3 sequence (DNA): TGTGCCAGCAGTTTTAACTCATTCTATGGCTACACCTTC. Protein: CASSFNSFYGYTF.

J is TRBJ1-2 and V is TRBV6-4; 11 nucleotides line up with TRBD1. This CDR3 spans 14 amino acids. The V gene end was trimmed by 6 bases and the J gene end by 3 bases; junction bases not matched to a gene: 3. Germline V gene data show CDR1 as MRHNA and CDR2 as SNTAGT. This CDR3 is CASRPGQGDYGYTF. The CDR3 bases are TGTGCCAGCAGACCGGGACAGGGGGACTATGGCTACACCTTC.

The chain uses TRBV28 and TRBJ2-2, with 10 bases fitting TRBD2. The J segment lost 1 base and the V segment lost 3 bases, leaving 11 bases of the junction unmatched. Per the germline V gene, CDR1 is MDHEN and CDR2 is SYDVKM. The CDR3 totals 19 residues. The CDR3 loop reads CASSFPGASGGQNTGELFF. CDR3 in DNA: TGTGCCAGCAGTTTCCCCGGAGCTAGCGGGGGTCAGAACACCGGGGAGCTGTTTTTT.

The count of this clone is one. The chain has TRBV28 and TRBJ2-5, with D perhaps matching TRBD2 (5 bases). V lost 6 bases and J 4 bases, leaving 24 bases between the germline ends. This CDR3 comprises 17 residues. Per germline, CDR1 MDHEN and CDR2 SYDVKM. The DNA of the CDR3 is TGTGCCAGCAGCGCACCAGGTCTAGCAAAAGGCCGAGAGACCCAGTACTTC. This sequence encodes CASSAPGLAKGRETQYF. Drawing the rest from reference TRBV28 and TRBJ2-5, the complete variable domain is DVKVTQSSRYLVKRTGEKVFLECVQDMDHENMFWYRQDPGLGLRLIYFSYDVKMKEKGDIPEGYSVSREKKERFSLILESASTNQTSMYLCASSAPGLAKGRETQYFGPGTRLLVL.

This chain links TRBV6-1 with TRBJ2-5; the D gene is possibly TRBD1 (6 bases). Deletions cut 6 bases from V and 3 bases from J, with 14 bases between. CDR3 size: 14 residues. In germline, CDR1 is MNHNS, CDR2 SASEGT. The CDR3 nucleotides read TGTGCCAGCAGGCGATGGACAGACGAAGAGACCCAGTACTTC. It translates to CASRRWTDEETQYF.

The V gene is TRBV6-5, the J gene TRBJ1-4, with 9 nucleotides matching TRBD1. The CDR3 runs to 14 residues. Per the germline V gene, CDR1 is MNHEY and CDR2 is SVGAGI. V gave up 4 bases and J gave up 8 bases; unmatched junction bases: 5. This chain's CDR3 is CASSLQGASEKLFF. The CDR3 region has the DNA TGTGCCAGCAGTTTACAGGGGGCTAGCGAAAAACTGTTTTTT.

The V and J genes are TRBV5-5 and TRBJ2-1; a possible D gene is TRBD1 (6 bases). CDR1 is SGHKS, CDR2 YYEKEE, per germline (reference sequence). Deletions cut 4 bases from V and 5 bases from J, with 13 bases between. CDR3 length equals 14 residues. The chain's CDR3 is CASSTSGQNNEQFF. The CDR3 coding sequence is TGTGCCAGCAGCACATCGGGACAAAACAATGAGCAGTTCTTC.

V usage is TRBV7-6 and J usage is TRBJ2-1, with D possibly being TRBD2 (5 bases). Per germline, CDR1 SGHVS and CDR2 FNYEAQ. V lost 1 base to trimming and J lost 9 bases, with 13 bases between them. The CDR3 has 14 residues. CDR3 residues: CASSLVVALSEQFF. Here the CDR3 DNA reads TGTGCCAGCAGCTTAGTAGTAGCGCTGAGTGAGCAGTTCTTC.

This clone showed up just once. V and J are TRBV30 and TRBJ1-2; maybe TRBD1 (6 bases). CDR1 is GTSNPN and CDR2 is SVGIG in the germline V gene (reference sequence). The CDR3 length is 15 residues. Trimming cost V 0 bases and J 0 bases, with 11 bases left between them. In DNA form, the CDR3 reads TGTGCCTGGAGTGTTCAAAGGGGGACTAACTATGGCTACACCTTC. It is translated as CAWSVQRGTNYGYTF.

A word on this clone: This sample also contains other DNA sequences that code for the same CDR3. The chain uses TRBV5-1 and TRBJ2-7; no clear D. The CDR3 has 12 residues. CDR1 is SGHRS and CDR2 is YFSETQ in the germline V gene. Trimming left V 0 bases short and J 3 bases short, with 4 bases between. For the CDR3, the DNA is TGCGCCAGCAGCTTGGACGGCTACGAGCAGTACTTC. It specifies CASSLDGYEQYF.

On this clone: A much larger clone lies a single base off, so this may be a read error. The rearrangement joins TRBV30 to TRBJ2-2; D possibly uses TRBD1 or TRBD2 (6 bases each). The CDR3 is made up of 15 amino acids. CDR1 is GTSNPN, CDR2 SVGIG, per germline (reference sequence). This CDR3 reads CAWSVKPRDTGGLFF. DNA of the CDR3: TGTGCCTGGAGTGTAAAACCCCGGGACACCGGGGGGCTGTTTTTT.

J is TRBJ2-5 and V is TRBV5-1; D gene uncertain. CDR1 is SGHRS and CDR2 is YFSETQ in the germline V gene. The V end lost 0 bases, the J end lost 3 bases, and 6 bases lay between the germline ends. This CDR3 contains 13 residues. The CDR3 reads CASSLEGKETQYF. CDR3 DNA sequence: TGCGCCAGCAGCTTGGAAGGGAAAGAGACCCAGTACTTC.

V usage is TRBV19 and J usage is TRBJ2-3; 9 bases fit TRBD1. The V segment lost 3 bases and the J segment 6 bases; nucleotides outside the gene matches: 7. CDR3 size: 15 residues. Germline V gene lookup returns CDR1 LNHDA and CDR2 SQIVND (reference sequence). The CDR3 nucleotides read TGTGCCAGTAGTATCTTGGGACAGGGCAAGGATACGCAGTATTTT. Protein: CASSILGQGKDTQYF.

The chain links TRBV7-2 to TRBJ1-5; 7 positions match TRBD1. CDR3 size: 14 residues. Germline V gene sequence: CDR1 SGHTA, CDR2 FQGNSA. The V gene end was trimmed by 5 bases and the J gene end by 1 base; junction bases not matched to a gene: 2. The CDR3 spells CASSLRGSNQPQHF. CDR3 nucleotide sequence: TGTGCCAGCAGCCTCAGGGGGAGCAATCAGCCCCAGCATTTT.

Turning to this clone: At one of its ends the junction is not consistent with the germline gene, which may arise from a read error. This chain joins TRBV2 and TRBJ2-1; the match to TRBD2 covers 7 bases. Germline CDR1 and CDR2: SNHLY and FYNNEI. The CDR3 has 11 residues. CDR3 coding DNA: TGTGCCAGCAGTGTGCGGGAGCGGGTGATCTTC. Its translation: CASSVRERVIF.

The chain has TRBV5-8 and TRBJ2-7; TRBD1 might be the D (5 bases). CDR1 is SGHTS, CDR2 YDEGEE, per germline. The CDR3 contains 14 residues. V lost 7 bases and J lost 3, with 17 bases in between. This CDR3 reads CASEDVTALYEQYF. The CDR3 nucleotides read TGTGCCAGCGAGGACGTGACAGCCCTCTACGAGCAGTACTTC.

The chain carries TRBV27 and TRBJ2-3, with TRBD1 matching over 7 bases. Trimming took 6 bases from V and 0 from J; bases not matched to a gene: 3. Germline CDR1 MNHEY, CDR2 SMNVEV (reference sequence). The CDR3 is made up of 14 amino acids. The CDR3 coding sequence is TGTGCCAGCAGAAAGACAGGGAGCACAGATACGCAGTATTTT. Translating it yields CASRKTGSTDTQYF.

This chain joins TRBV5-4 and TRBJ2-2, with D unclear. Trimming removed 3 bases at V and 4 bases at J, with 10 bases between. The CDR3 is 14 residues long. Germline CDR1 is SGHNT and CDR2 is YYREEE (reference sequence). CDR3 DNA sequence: TGTGCCAGCAGCTCCTCAGTCCTCACCGGGGAGCTGTTTTTT. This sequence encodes CASSSSVLTGELFF. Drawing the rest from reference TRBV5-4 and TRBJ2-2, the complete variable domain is ETGVTQSPTHLIKTRGQQVTLRCSSQSGHNTVSWYQQALGQGPQFIFQYYREEENGRGNFPPRFSGLQFPNYSSELNVNALELDDSALYLCASSSSVLTGELFFGEGSRLTVL.

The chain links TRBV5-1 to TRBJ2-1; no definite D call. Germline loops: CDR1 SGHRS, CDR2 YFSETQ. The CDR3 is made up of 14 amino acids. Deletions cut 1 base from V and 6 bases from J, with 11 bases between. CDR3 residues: CASSLLSLGNEQFF. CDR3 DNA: TGCGCCAGCAGCTTGTTAAGCCTCGGCAATGAGCAGTTCTTC.